This passage covers 20 T cell receptor beta chains from one sample sequenced in a study of type 1 regulatory T cells. Antigen specificity for these receptors is unknown. Each CDR3 protein is one row after TCRdb ran MiXCR on the reads. The sample contains about 39,000 distinct CDR3 sequences, 9.5% to 15% of which appear only once. Material: cultured non-Tr1 T cells, either the whole culture or a sorted T cell fraction (not recorded which). The receptors come from a human donor in good health.

This clonotype was picked up many times. The chain recombines TRBV5-1 with TRBJ2-5, with D unclear. The CDR3 spans 14 residues. Trimming cost V 1 base and J 5 bases, with 12 bases left between them. Germline assignment: CDR1 SGHRS and CDR2 YFSETQ. Here the CDR3 reads CASSLRTTGETQYF. The CDR3, as DNA: TGCGCCAGCAGCTTGCGGACGACGGGTGAGACCCAGTACTTC.

This clonotype was recorded a few times. The chain uses TRBV7-2 and TRBJ2-7; tentatively, D is TRBD1 (6 bases). V was pared by 6 bases and J by 4 bases, with 13 bases between. Germline CDR1 SGHTA, CDR2 FQGNSA. The CDR3 covers 13 residues. The CDR3 DNA reads TGTGCCAGCAGTCGGACAGCTATGTACGAGCAGTACTTC. This translates into CASSRTAMYEQYF. Complete variable domain (other parts from reference TRBV7-2 and TRBJ2-7): GAGVSQSPSNKVTEKGKDVELRCDPISGHTALYWYRQSLGQGLEFLIYFQGNSAPDKSGLPSDRFSAERTGGSVSTLTIQRTQQEDSAVYLCASSRTAMYEQYFGPGTRLTVT.

This clonotype was picked up many times. This chain joins TRBV14 and TRBJ2-7; D unresolved. The CDR3 has 16 residues. Germline loops: CDR1 SGHDN, CDR2 FVKESK. Trimming removed 1 base from V and 3 bases from J, with 16 bases in between. The CDR3 region has the DNA TGTGCCAGCAGCCAAGGTCGCCAAGGGTATTTCTACGAGCAGTACTTC. Translated: CASSQGRQGYFYEQYF.

The genes are TRBV4-2 and TRBJ2-5; perhaps TRBD2 as D (7 bases). The V gene lost 0 bases and the J gene lost 4 bases, with 9 bases spanning the gap. The CDR3 is made up of 14 amino acids. Germline loops: CDR1 LGHNA, CDR2 YNFKEQ. This CDR3 is CASSQEGGRETQYF. DNA for the CDR3: TGTGCCAGCAGCCAAGAGGGGGGGCGAGAGACCCAGTACTTC.

The V gene is TRBV20-1, the J gene TRBJ2-2; possible D gene TRBD2, 5 bases. Trimming stripped 3 bases from V and 5 bases from J, with 19 bases between. CDR3 length: 16 amino acids. The germline V gene has CDR1 DFQATT and CDR2 SNEGSKA (reference sequence). The CDR3 sequence: CSARAIDRGWTGELFF. CDR3 DNA sequence: TGCAGTGCTAGGGCGATTGACCGGGGTTGGACCGGGGAGCTGTTTTTT.

In its sample, this clonotype was seen many times. The chain uses TRBV20-1 and TRBJ2-3, with 11 bases lining up with TRBD2. The CDR3 has 15 amino acids. The V gene end was trimmed by 6 bases and the J gene end by 3 bases; junction bases not matched to a gene: 8. Germline values: CDR1 DFQATT, CDR2 SNEGSKA (reference sequence). CDR3 nucleotides: TGCAGTGCGGAAACTAGCGGGAGTGATACAGATACGCAGTATTTT. Encoded protein: CSAETSGSDTDTQYF.

The gene calls are TRBV5-1 and TRBJ1-3; a weak D match, TRBD1 (5 bases). The CDR3 spans 15 residues. Trimming removed 3 bases at V and 0 bases at J, with 10 bases between. Germline V gives CDR1 SGHRS, CDR2 YFSETQ. CDR3 sequence: CASSYQGGSGNTIYF. In DNA form, the CDR3 reads TGCGCCAGCAGCTACCAGGGAGGCTCTGGAAACACCATATATTTT.

Ten or more counts support this clonotype. The chain has TRBV20-1 and TRBJ2-3; 9 nucleotides match TRBD2. The J segment lost 7 bases and the V segment lost 3 bases, leaving 5 bases of the junction unmatched. This CDR3 is 13 amino acids long. The V gene's germline CDR1 is DFQATT and CDR2 SNEGSKA (reference sequence). CDR3 residues: CSASLAGGNTQYF. DNA for the CDR3: TGCAGTGCTAGTCTGGCGGGAGGGAATACGCAGTATTTT.

As for this clonotype: A much bigger clone sits one base away, suggesting this may be a read error. V and J are TRBV9 and TRBJ2-1; D is uncertain. V was cut by 4 bases and J by 4 bases, with 9 bases left in between. Germline V gene data show CDR1 as SGDLS and CDR2 as YYNGEE. The CDR3 runs 13 residues. The CDR3 loop is CASSFGSYNEQFF. The DNA for the CDR3 is TGTGCCAGCAGCTTTGGGTCATACAATGAGCAGTTCTTC.

In this sample, this clonotype turned up many times. The J gene is TRBJ2-1, the V gene TRBV9, with no clear D. The CDR3 consists of 13 residues. The germline CDR1 and CDR2 sequences are SGDLS and YYNGEE. Trimming removed 1 base at V and 9 bases at J, with 11 bases between. The CDR3 is CASSVNTASEQFF. CDR3 bases: TGTGCCAGCAGCGTAAACACCGCGTCTGAGCAGTTCTTC.

This clonotype has at least ten counts. The rearrangement uses TRBV6-6 and TRBJ1-2; no definite D call. Germline CDR1 reads MNHNY; CDR2 reads SVGAGI (reference sequence). This CDR3 has 11 amino acids. V was pared by 1 base and J by 7 bases, with 4 bases between. The DNA of the CDR3 is TGTGCCAGCAGTTACTTCAGTGGCTACACCTTC. It encodes CASSYFSGYTF.

A note on this clonotype: A far larger clone is only one base removed, so a read error is likely. This chain links TRBV7-3 with TRBJ2-5, with 13 bases matching TRBD2. The germline gives CDR1 SGHTA, CDR2 FQGTGA. The CDR3 covers 16 residues. J lost 11 bases, V lost 5 bases, and 14 bases had no gene match. This CDR3 reads CASSPGTSGALGEQYF. The CDR3 DNA reads as TGTGCCAGCAGCCCCGGGACTAGCGGGGCTTTGGGTGAGCAGTACTTC.

This clonotype was picked up a small number of times. The J gene is TRBJ2-3, the V gene TRBV18; 10 bases are shared with TRBD2. The V gene end was trimmed by 3 bases and the J gene end by 4 bases; junction bases not matched to a gene: 7. Germline loops: CDR1 KGHSH, CDR2 LQKENI. The CDR3 is 16 residues long. The CDR3 coding sequence is TGTGCCAGCTCACCGCAGAGCGGGAGGGCCGCAGATACGCAGTATTTT. It encodes CASSPQSGRAADTQYF.

At least ten counts were recorded for this clonotype. The chain joins TRBV30 to TRBJ1-4; unclear D gene. This CDR3 has 12 residues. V was shortened by 1 base and J by 14 bases, with 14 bases between the two germline ends. Germline CDR1 reads GTSNPN; CDR2 reads SVGIG (reference sequence). The CDR3 DNA reads TGTGCCTGGAGTGACTCATCGACCCGGCTGTTTTTT. This gives the protein CAWSDSSTRLFF.

In this sample, this clonotype turned up many times. For the CDR3, the DNA is TGCAGCGGTACCGGGACAGGGGGCAACGAGCAGTACTTC. Protein: CSGTGTGGNEQYF. The V and J genes are TRBV29-1 and TRBJ2-7; 12 positions agree with TRBD1. Trimming at V came to 7 bases and at J to 5 bases, leaving 6 bases not matched to a gene. The germline gives CDR1 SQVTM, CDR2 ANQGSEA. The CDR3 has 13 amino acids.

This clonotype was observed a handful of times. This rearrangement joins TRBV18 to TRBJ2-5; D gene uncertain. Germline CDR1 and CDR2: KGHSH and LQKENI. Trimming cost V 3 bases and J 2 bases, with 7 bases left between them. The CDR3 has 13 residues. The CDR3 region has the DNA TGTGCCAGCTCACCGAACCTTCAAGAGACCCAGTACTTC. This codes for CASSPNLQETQYF.

The V gene is TRBV5-5, the J gene TRBJ2-7; D perhaps matches TRBD2 (5 bases). Germline CDR1 and CDR2: SGHKS and YYEKEE (reference sequence). CDR3 size: 13 residues. V was clipped by 4 bases and J by 6 bases, with 14 bases between them. This CDR3 reads CASSRDPPSEQYF. The CDR3 DNA sequence: TGTGCCAGCAGCCGGGATCCTCCCTCCGAGCAGTACTTC.

The chain has TRBV5-1 and TRBJ2-2, with 10 bases that match TRBD1. Per the germline V gene, CDR1 is SGHRS and CDR2 is YFSETQ. CDR3 length: 17 residues. Germline trimming cut 4 bases from V and 6 bases from J; bases unmatched to any gene: 12. CDR3 nucleotide sequence: TGCGCCAGCAGCCTAGGGGCCGGGACAGGGGTCGCCGGGGAGCTGTTTTTT. Translating gives CASSLGAGTGVAGELFF.

The CDR3: CSARGPGNTIYF. The CDR3 nucleotides read TGCAGTGCTAGGGGACCTGGAAACACCATATATTTT. The chain combines TRBV20-1 with TRBJ1-3; tentative D call: TRBD1 (5 bases). The V end lost 3 bases, the J end lost 2 bases, and 5 bases lay between the germline ends. This CDR3 has 12 residues. Germline CDR1 and CDR2: DFQATT and SNEGSKA (reference sequence).

Only a few counts were recorded for this clonotype. The CDR3: CASSLGLTFGEDEQFF. CDR3 bases: TGTGCCAGCAGTTTAGGACTGACGTTTGGGGAGGATGAGCAGTTCTTC. The chain couples TRBV27 to TRBJ2-1, with D possibly matching TRBD2 (6 bases). V was cut by 2 bases and J by 8 bases, with 19 bases left in between. Germline V gene sequence: CDR1 MNHEY, CDR2 SMNVEV (reference sequence). The CDR3 runs to 16 residues.